The TCR beta chain under discussion was sequenced for a study of blood T cells in healthy people across ages. Alongside a J-beta primer mix, a sample-barcoded 5' primer served in a second PCR lasting about 7 to 12 cycles. MiXCR, applied by TCRdb to the 5' RACE reads, yields one record per CDR3 protein. The table records some 370,000 distinct CDR3 sequences, more than 45% of them present only once. In regard to this clonotype: This may stem from a read error, because a much larger clone lies one nucleotide away.

Germline values: CDR1 MNHEY, CDR2 SMNVEV (reference sequence). The CDR3 runs to 16 residues. This rearrangement joins TRBV27 to TRBJ1-2, with D possibly being TRBD1 (6 bases). The sequence was obtained from a man in his sixties in good health. The material sequenced was blood. CDR3 nucleotides: TGTGCCAGCAGTCCCCGCCTACAGGGCTCGTATGGTGGCTGCACCTTC. Protein product: CASSPRLQGSYGGCTF.